The entry that follows covers one T cell receptor beta chain sequence. What it binds is not known. Repertoires were generated with immunoSEQ multiplex PCR, while TCRdb's copy carries only in-frame clones and drops some. Of 500,000 or so clones in the sample, 75% to 90% were seen once. The entry originates in a study of Ad26.COV2.S vaccination and SARS-CoV-2 variants. This CDR3 spans 13 amino acids. CDR1 SGDLS and CDR2 YYNGEE come from the germline V gene. The V gene end was trimmed by 3 bases and the J gene end by 8 bases; junction bases not matched to a gene: 6. The treatment: about 20 received Ad26.COV2.S at low or high dose, single or two shots; several received placebo; per-sample allocation not given. All samples were drawn on day 63, counting from the first vaccine or placebo injection. Study-level results: Placebo recipients trailed vaccine recipients in spike-specific TCR breadth.

The starting material was peripheral blood, obtained in a trial of Ad26.COV2.S vaccine versus placebo. This TCR derives from a person between 18 and 60 years old who received the Ad26.COV2.S COVID-19 vaccine or a placebo. The chain recombines TRBV9 with TRBJ1-2; 8 bases map to TRBD1. The CDR3 loop is CASSEPHRGGYTF. The CDR3, as DNA: TGTGCCAGCAGCGAGCCTCACAGGGGGGGCTACACCTTC.